Reported below is one T cell receptor (beta chain). Its specificity is not known. CDR3 length equals 13 residues. Germline-derived CDR1 and CDR2 are MRHNA and SNTAGT. These data belong to a study of cytomegalovirus exposure and HLA in healthy donors. The study, taken as a whole, reports: HLA restriction was apparent for most CMV-associated TCR beta chains in a later analysis. In an earlier analysis, productive rearrangement rates for most beta V segments clustered near 87% or 30%.

The PCR had 60 Vbeta and 13 Jbeta primers. Sequencing was performed with immunoSEQ multiplex PCR; in TCRdb, only in-frame clones are kept and a portion is missing. The table includes about 270,000 clones, around 66% detected once. The chain links TRBV6-4 to TRBJ2-5, with 8 positions matching TRBD1. The last part of the DNA fits TRBJ2-7 better; the J call may be wrong. The TCR sequence derives from a female donor in good health and CMV-seronegative. The sequencing input was PBMCs. CDR3 protein: CARSGTGSYEQYF. For the CDR3, the DNA is TGTGCCAGATCCGGGACAGGCTCCTACGAGCAGTACTTC.